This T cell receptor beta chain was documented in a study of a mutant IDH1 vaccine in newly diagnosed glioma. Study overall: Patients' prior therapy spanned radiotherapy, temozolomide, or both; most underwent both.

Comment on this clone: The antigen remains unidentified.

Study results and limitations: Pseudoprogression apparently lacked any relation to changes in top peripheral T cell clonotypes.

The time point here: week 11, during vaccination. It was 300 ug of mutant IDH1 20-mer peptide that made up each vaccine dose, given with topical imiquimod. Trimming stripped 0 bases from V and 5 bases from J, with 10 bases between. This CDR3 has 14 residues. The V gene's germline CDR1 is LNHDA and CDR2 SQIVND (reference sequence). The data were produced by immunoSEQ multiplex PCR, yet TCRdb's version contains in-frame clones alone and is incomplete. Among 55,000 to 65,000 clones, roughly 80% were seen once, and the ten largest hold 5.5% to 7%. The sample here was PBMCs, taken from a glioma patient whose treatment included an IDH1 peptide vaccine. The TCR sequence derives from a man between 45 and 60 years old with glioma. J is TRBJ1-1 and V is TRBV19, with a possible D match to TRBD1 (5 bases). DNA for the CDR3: TGTGCCAGTAGTATAGAGAGGAGGGGAACTGAAGCTTTCTTT. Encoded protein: CASSIERRGTEAFF.